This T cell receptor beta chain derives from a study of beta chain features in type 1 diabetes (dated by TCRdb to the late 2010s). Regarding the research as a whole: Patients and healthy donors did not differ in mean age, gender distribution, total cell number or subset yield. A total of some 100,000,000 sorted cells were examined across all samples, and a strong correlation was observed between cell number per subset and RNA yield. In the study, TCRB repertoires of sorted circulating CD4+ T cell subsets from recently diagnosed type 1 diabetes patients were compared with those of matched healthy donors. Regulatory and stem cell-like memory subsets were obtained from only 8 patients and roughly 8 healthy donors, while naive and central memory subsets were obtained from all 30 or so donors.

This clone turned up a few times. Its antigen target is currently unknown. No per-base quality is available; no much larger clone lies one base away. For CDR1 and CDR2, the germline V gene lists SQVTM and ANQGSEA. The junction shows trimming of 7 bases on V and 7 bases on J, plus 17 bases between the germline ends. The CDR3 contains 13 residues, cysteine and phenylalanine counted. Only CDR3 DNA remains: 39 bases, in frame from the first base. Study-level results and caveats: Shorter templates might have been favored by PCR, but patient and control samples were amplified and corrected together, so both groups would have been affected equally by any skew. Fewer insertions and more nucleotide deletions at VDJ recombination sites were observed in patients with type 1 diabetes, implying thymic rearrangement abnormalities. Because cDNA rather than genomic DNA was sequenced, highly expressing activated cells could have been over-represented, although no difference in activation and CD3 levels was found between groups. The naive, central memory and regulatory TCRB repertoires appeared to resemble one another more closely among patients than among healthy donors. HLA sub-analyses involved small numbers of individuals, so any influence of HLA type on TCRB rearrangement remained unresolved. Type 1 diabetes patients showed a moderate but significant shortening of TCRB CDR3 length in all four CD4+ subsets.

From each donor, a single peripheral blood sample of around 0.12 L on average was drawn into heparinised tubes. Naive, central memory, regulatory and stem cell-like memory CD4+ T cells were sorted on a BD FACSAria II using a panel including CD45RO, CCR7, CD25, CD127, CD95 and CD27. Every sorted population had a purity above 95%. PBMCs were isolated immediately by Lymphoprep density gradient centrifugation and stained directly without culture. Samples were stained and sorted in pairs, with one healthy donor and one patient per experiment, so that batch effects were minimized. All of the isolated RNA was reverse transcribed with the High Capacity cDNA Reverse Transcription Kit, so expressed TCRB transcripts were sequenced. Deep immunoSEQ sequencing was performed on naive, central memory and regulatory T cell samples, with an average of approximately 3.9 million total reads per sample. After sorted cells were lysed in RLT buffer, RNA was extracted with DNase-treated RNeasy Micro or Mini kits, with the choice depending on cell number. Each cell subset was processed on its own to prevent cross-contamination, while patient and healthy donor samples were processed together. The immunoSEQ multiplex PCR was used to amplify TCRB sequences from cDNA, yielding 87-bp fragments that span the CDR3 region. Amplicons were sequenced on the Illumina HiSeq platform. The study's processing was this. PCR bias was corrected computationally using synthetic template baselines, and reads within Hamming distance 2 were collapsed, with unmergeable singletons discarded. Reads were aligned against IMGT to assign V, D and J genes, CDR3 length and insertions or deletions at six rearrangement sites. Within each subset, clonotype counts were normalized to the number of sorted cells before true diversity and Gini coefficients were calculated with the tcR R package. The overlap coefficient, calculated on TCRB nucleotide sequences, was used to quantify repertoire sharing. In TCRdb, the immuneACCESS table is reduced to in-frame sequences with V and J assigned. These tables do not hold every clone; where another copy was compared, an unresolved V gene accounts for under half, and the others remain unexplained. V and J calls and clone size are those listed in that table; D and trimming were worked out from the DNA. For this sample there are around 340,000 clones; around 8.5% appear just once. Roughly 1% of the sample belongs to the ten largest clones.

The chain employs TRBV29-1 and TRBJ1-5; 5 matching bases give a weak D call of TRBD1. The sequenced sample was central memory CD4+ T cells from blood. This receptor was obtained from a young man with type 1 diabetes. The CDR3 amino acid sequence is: CSGLRGAGQPQHF. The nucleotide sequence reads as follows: TGCAGCGGACTCAGAGGGGCAGGGCAGCCCCAGCATTTT. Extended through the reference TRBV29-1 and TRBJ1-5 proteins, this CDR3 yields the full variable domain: SAVISQKPSRDICQRGTSLTIQCQVDSQVTMMFWYRQQPGQSLTLIATANQGSEATYESGFVIDKFPISRPNLTFSTLTVSNMSPEDSSIYLCSGLRGAGQPQHFGDGTRLSIL.